One T cell receptor (beta chain) is described in this entry. Germline V lookup: CDR1 SEHNR, CDR2 FQNEAQ (reference sequence). The CDR3 spans 14 residues. V lost 3 bases to trimming and J lost 2 bases, with 10 bases between them. These data belong to a study of cytomegalovirus exposure and HLA in healthy donors. Whole-study context: Among the 300 to 500 donors who were genotyped, 81% fell in the genetic ancestry cluster that is associated with self-reported Caucasian donors.

The PCR ran on 60 Vbeta and 13 Jbeta primers. Assay used: immunoSEQ multiplex PCR; TCRdb lists only in-frame clones, some missing. The table records about 160,000 clones, roughly 80% of them present only once. The chain joins TRBV7-9 to TRBJ2-5, with D possibly matching TRBD2 (5 bases). Sequencing was carried out using PBMCs. This receptor was taken from a man aged 45-60 years in good health and CMV-seropositive. CDR3 loop: CASSFGGSQETQYF. The DNA of the CDR3 is TGTGCCAGCAGCTTCGGTGGGAGTCAAGAGACCCAGTACTTC.